The 14 T cell receptor beta chains presented below share a single source sample, sequenced in a study of breast tumors, draining lymph nodes, adjacent tissues. TCRdb reprocessed the multiplex PCR reads via MiXCR and lists one record per CDR3 protein. The data contain around 17,000 distinct CDR3 sequences, 40% to 55% of them singletons. Sequencing input: tumor-adjacent breast tissue. The receptors stem from a female donor with breast cancer. Some clones in this sample may be carry-over from other donors' samples.

Many counts were recorded for this clonotype. This may stem from a read error, because a much larger clone lies one nucleotide away. The gene calls are TRBV20-1 and TRBJ2-5; D unresolved. Per the germline V gene, CDR1 is DFQATT and CDR2 is SNEGSKA (reference sequence). This CDR3 is built from 11 residues. In DNA form, the CDR3 reads TGCAGTATGAGGAAGGAAGAGGCCCAGTACTTC. Its protein product is CSMRKEEAQYF.

This chain uses TRBV7-9 with TRBJ2-3, with D possibly being TRBD2 (5 bases). This CDR3 has 15 amino acids. Trimming took 4 bases from V and 2 from J, leaving 13 bases between them. The germline CDR1 and CDR2 sequences are SEHNR and FQNEAQ (reference sequence). The CDR3 bases are TGTGCCAGCAGCTCCCGGGAAGCTAACACAGATACGCAGTATTTT. The encoded protein is CASSSREANTDTQYF.

There are many counts of this clonotype. The chain joins TRBV5-1 to TRBJ1-1, with 8 nucleotides matching TRBD1. The length of the CDR3 is 16 residues. V shed 4 bases, J shed 7 bases, and the junction held 15 bases outside the gene matches. Germline loops: CDR1 SGHRS, CDR2 YFSETQ. CDR3 nucleotide sequence: TGCGCCAGCAGCGCCGGAATGCTTGACAGGGGCTTTGAAGCTTTCTTT. It encodes CASSAGMLDRGFEAFF. The full variable domain, rest sourced from reference TRBV5-1 and TRBJ1-1, is KAGVTQTPRYLIKTRGQQVTLSCSPISGHRSVSWYQQTPGQGLQFLFEYFSETQRNKGNFPGRFSGRQFSNSRSEMNVSTLELGDSALYLCASSAGMLDRGFEAFFGQGTRLTVV.

The chain is built from TRBV29-1 and TRBJ1-6; D ambiguous. The V gene lost 4 bases and the J gene lost 7 bases, with 8 bases spanning the gap. The germline CDR1 and CDR2 sequences are SQVTM and ANQGSEA. The CDR3 is made up of 12 amino acids. The CDR3 region is CSVGGENSPLHF. CDR3 coding DNA: TGCAGCGTTGGAGGTGAAAATTCACCCCTCCACTTT.

J is TRBJ1-2 and V is TRBV7-9; no reliable D call. The V and J ends lost 2 bases and 10 bases respectively, with 14 bases between them. This CDR3 spans 13 amino acids. CDR1 SEHNR and CDR2 FQNEAQ come from the germline V gene (reference sequence). The CDR3 loop reads CASSLIEPRDYTF. The CDR3 DNA follows: TGTGCCAGCAGCTTAATAGAGCCCCGTGACTACACCTTC.

Comments on this clonotype: The germline gene is not matched at one end of the junction; a read error may be the cause. This chain uses TRBV7-2 with TRBJ1-2; D not resolved. The germline V gene has CDR1 SGHTA and CDR2 FQGNSA. This CDR3 spans 15 amino acids. The CDR3 reads CASSEPRTANYGYPF. The DNA for the CDR3 is TGTGCCAGCAGCGAACCTCGCACAGCCAACTATGGCTACCCCTTC.

The chain is built from TRBV7-8 and TRBJ2-2, with a tentative D call TRBD2 (5 bases). Trimming left V 8 bases short and J 3 bases short, with 16 bases between. The CDR3 has 15 amino acids. Germline CDR1 SGHVS, CDR2 FQNEAQ. The chain's CDR3 is CASSPKMRDTGELFF. For the CDR3, the DNA is TGTGCCAGCTCCCCGAAGATGCGGGACACCGGGGAGCTGTTTTTT.

This clonotype was observed many times. The rearrangement uses TRBV9 and TRBJ1-1; tentatively, D is TRBD1 (5 bases). Germline V gene data show CDR1 as SGDLS and CDR2 as YYNGEE. With 4 bases removed from V and 2 bases from J, the gap between germline ends came to 9 bases. The CDR3 totals 13 residues. CDR3 nucleotides: TGTGCCAGCAGCTCCGGGGGAAACACTGAAGCTTTCTTT. Translation gives CASSSGGNTEAFF.

V gene TRBV5-1 combines with J gene TRBJ1-6, with TRBD1 matching over 8 bases. CDR3 length equals 14 residues. CDR1 and CDR2 (germline): SGHRS, YFSETQ. The V segment lost 4 bases and the J segment 7 bases; nucleotides outside the gene matches: 4. The CDR3 is CASSGGQGNSPLHF. Here the CDR3 DNA reads TGCGCCAGCAGCGGCGGACAGGGAAATTCACCCCTCCACTTT.

This clonotype rates as medium-sized. The chain uses TRBV2 and TRBJ1-6, with TRBD1 matching over 8 bases. Germline values: CDR1 SNHLY, CDR2 FYNNEI. The CDR3 contains 15 residues. J lost 7 bases, V lost 7 bases, and 9 bases had no gene match. For the CDR3, the DNA is TGTGCCAGCATATTCGACAGGGGTTACAATTCACCCCTCCACTTT. This sequence encodes CASIFDRGYNSPLHF.

This clonotype occurred many times. A much larger clone lies one base from this, so it may be a read error. This chain connects TRBV20-1 to TRBJ2-5; TRBD2 agrees at 13 bases. The V and J ends lost 6 bases and 7 bases, in that order; junction bases with no gene match: 8. Germline CDR1 reads DFQATT; CDR2 reads SNEGSKA (reference sequence). This CDR3 region has 14 residues. DNA of the CDR3: TGCAGTGCCCGGACTAGCGGGAGTGCGGCGACCCAGTACTTC. Its translation: CSARTSGSAATQYF.

This clonotype was picked up many times. V gene TRBV18 combines with J gene TRBJ1-5, with 10 bases lining up with TRBD1. Germline V CDR1 and CDR2: KGHSH, LQKENI. CDR3 length equals 17 residues. Unmatched junction bases numbered 8, after V lost 5 bases and J lost 1 base. In DNA, the CDR3 is TGTGCCAGCTCAGCCGGGACAGGGGCTATAAGCAATCAGCCCCAGCATTTT. It yields the protein CASSAGTGAISNQPQHF.

This clonotype occurred a few times. The chain combines TRBV20-1 with TRBJ1-6; unclear D gene. CDR3 length: 14 amino acids. CDR1 DFQATT and CDR2 SNEGSKA come from the germline V gene (reference sequence). Trimming left V 6 bases short and J 7 bases short, with 16 bases between. CDR3 sequence (DNA): TGCAGTGCGCCCCCGCATCCGGGGAATTCACCCCTCCACTTT. It yields the protein CSAPPHPGNSPLHF.

This clonotype has at least ten counts. A much more abundant neighbour one base away suggests this may be a read error. The chain is built from TRBV12-3 or TRBV12-4 and TRBJ2-4; D uncertain. V shed 3 bases and J shed 7 bases, with 16 bases lying between them. This CDR3 comprises 15 residues. CDR3 region: CASSFTNIGTNIQYF. The CDR3 coding sequence is TGTGCCAGCAGTTTCACTAACATAGGTACTAACATTCAGTACTTC.